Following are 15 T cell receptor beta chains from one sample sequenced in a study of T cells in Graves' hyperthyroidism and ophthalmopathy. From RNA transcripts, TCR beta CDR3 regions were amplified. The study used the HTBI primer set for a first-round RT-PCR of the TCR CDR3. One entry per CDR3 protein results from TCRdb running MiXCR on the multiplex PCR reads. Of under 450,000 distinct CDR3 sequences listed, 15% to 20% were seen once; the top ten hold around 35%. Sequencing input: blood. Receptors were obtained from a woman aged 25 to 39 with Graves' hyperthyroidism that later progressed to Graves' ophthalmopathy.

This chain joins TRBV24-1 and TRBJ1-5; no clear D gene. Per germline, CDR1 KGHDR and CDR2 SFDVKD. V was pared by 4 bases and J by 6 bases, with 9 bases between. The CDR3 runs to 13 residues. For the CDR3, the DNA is TGTGCCACCAGTGAAAGTGGGTTTCAGCCCCAGCATTTT. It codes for CATSESGFQPQHF.

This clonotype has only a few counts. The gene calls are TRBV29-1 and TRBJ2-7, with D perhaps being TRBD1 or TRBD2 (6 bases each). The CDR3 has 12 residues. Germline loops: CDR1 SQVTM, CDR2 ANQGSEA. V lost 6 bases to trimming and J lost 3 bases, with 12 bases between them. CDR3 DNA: TGCAGCGTAGATGAGGGGGGCTACGAGCAGTACTTC. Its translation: CSVDEGGYEQYF.

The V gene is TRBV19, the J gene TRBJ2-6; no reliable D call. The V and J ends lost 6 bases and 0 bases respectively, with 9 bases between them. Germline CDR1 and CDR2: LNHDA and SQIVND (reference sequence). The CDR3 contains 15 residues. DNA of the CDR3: TGTGCCAGTAGACCTACACTCTCTGGGGCCAACGTCCTGACTTTC. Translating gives CASRPTLSGANVLTF.

The CDR3 sequence is CSAPGTSEGRETQYF. In nucleotides, the CDR3 is TGCAGTGCTCCTGGGACTAGCGAAGGGAGAGAGACCCAGTACTTC. The genes are TRBV20-1 and TRBJ2-5; 10 bases agree with TRBD2. V lost 5 bases, J lost 4 bases, and 10 bases stayed unmatched. From germline, CDR1 is DFQATT and CDR2 SNEGSKA (reference sequence). This CDR3 spans 15 amino acids.

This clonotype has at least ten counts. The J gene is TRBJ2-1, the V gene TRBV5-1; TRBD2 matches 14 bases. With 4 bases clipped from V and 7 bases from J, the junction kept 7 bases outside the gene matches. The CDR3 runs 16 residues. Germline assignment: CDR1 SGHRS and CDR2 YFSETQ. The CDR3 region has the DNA TGCGCCAGCAGCCCGATGACTAGCGGGAGGGATAATGAGCAGTTCTTC. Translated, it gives CASSPMTSGRDNEQFF.

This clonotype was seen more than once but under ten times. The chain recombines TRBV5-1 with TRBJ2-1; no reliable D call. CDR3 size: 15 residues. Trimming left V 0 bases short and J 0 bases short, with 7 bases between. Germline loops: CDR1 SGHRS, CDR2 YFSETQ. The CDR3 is CASSLVSASYNEQFF. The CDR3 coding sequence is TGCGCCAGCAGCTTGGTGTCGGCCTCCTACAATGAGCAGTTCTTC.

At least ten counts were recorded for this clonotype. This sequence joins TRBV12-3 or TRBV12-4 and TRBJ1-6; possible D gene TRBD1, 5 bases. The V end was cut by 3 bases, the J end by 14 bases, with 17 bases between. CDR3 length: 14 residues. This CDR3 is CASSLLLTVASLHF. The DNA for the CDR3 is TGTGCCAGCAGTTTGCTTTTGACAGTTGCGTCCCTCCACTTT.

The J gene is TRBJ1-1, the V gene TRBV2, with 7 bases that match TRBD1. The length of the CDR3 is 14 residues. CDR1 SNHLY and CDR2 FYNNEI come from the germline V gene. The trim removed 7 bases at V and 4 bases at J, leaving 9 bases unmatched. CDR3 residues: CASTQGGASTEAFF. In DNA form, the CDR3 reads TGTGCCAGCACCCAGGGGGGGGCGAGCACTGAAGCTTTCTTT.

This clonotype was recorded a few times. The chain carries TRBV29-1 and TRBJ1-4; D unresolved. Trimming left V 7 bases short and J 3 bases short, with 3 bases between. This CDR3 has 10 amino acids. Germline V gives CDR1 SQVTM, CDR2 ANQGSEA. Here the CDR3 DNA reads TGCAGCGCCGCTAATGAAAAACTGTTTTTT. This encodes CSAANEKLFF.

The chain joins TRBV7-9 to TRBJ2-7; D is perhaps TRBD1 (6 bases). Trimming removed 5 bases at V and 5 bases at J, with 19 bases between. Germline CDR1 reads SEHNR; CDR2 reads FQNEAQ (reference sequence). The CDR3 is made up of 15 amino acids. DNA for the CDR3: TGTGCCAGCAGCAACACAGGGCTTAGCTTAGACGAGCAGTACTTC. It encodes CASSNTGLSLDEQYF.

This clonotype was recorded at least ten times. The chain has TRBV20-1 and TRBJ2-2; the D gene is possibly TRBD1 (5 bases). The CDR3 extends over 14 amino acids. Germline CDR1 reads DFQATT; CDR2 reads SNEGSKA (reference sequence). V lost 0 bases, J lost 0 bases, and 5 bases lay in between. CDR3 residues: CSARETANTGELFF. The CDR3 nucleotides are TGCAGTGCTAGAGAGACAGCGAACACCGGGGAGCTGTTTTTT.

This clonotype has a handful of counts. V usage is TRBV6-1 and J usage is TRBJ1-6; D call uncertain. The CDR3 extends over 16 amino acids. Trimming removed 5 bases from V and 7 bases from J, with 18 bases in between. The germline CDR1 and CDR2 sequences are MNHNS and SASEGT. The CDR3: CASSYTNQPHNSPLHF. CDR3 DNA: TGTGCCAGCAGTTATACGAACCAGCCACACAATTCACCCCTCCACTTT.

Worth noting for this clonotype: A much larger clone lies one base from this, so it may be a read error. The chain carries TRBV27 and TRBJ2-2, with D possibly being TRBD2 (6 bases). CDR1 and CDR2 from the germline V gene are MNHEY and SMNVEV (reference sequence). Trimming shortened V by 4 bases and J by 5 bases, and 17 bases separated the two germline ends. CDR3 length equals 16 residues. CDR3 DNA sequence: TGTGCCAGCAGTTCAGTCGGAAGGGCGGGGACCGGGGAGCTGTTTTTT. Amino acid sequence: CASSSVGRAGTGELFF.

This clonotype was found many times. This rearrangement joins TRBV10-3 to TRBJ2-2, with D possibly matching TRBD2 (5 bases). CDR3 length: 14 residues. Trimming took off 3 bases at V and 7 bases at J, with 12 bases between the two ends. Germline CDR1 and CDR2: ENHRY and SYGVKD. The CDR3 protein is CAISDPGLDGELFF. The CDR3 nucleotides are TGTGCCATCAGTGACCCAGGACTTGACGGGGAGCTGTTTTTT.

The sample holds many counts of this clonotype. CDR3: CSARAHSGTDTQYF. DNA of the CDR3: TGCAGTGCTAGAGCCCACAGCGGCACAGATACGCAGTATTTT. The genes are TRBV20-1 and TRBJ2-3; unclear D gene. Trimming took 1 base from V and 1 from J, leaving 9 bases between them. CDR1 DFQATT and CDR2 SNEGSKA come from the germline V gene (reference sequence). This CDR3 is built from 14 residues.